A single sample is the source of the 30 T cell receptor beta chains below, sequenced in a study of T cells in Graves' hyperthyroidism and ophthalmopathy. RNA transcripts gave rise to amplified TCR beta CDR3 regions. In the first-round RT-PCR of the TCR CDR3, the HTBI primer set was used. TCRdb re-called the multiplex PCR reads with MiXCR, one entry per CDR3 protein. The sample records around 620,000 distinct CDR3 sequences, 14% being singletons. The sample taken for sequencing was blood. The receptors were sampled from a young woman with Graves' ophthalmopathy.

The sample holds many counts of this clonotype. V is TRBV19 and J is TRBJ2-1, with 8 bases identical to TRBD2. Germline-derived CDR1 and CDR2 are LNHDA and SQIVND (reference sequence). Trimming cost V 3 bases and J 0 bases; bases outside gene matches: 13. CDR3 length equals 19 residues. The CDR3 bases are TGTGCCAGTAGTATTCACGTACTAGCGGAACCGAGCTCCTACAATGAGCAGTTCTTC. Translated: CASSIHVLAEPSSYNEQFF.

This clonotype appeared a few times. This chain connects TRBV7-8 to TRBJ1-1; D gene ambiguous. V lost 1 base and J lost 1, with 16 bases in between. The CDR3 length is 17 residues. Germline CDR1 and CDR2: SGHVS and FQNEAQ. In DNA form, the CDR3 reads TGTGCCAGCAGCTTAGTAAGGTTTCGGCAGAGGAACACTGAAGCTTTCTTT. Translation: CASSLVRFRQRNTEAFF.

This rearrangement joins TRBV4-1 to TRBJ2-7, with no clear D. The V and J ends lost 8 bases and 0 bases respectively, with 8 bases between them. Germline CDR1 is MGHRA and CDR2 is YSYEKL. This CDR3 is 12 amino acids long. The CDR3 loop reads CASSDHSYEQYF. The CDR3 DNA reads TGCGCCAGCTCGGATCACTCCTACGAGCAGTACTTC.

This clonotype occurred a few times. A read error may explain this, as a much larger clone is one base away. This chain joins TRBV27 and TRBJ2-1; D remains unclear. The CDR3 consists of 15 residues. CDR1 is MNHEY, CDR2 SMNVEV, per germline (reference sequence). V was clipped by 3 bases and J by 9 bases, with 18 bases between them. The CDR3: CASSFVASPGSEQFF. The CDR3 bases are TGTGCCAGCAGTTTTGTGGCTTCTCCGGGCAGTGAGCAGTTCTTC.

V is TRBV9 and J is TRBJ2-4; D is possibly TRBD2 (5 bases). The germline gives CDR1 SGDLS, CDR2 YYNGEE. There are 13 residues in the CDR3. V was shortened by 0 bases and J by 8 bases, with 9 bases between the two germline ends. The CDR3 DNA reads as TGTGCCAGCAGCGTAGGGGGAGAAGACATTCAGTACTTC. Translated: CASSVGGEDIQYF.

This clonotype was found a few times. The chain employs TRBV20-1 and TRBJ1-2; D ambiguous. Germline V gene data show CDR1 as DFQATT and CDR2 as SNEGSKA (reference sequence). The CDR3 runs 12 residues. V lost 5 bases and J 0 bases, leaving 7 bases between the germline ends. The CDR3 region is CSALDSNYGYTF. The CDR3 DNA sequence: TGCAGTGCTTTGGACTCTAACTATGGCTACACCTTC.

The V and J genes are TRBV4-2 and TRBJ2-7; 7 positions match TRBD1. From germline, CDR1 is LGHNA and CDR2 YNFKEQ. The CDR3 loop spans 15 amino acids. Trimming cost V 4 bases and J 6 bases; bases outside gene matches: 12. CDR3 sequence reads: CASSPDRTELGEQYF. The DNA for the CDR3 is TGTGCCAGCAGCCCGGACAGGACGGAGCTTGGCGAGCAGTACTTC.

This clonotype was observed many times. V usage is TRBV2 and J usage is TRBJ2-4; D remains unclear. V lost 1 base, J lost 0 bases, and 7 bases lay in between. The V gene's germline CDR1 is SNHLY and CDR2 FYNNEI. This CDR3 contains 15 residues. The CDR3 bases are TGTGCCAGCAGTGAAGAATTGGTAGCCAAAAACATTCAGTACTTC. This gives the protein CASSEELVAKNIQYF.

This clonotype was observed at least ten times. This chain links TRBV27 with TRBJ1-5; D may be TRBD1 (5 bases). The CDR3 loop spans 16 amino acids. The V end was cut by 2 bases, the J end by 3 bases, with 14 bases between. Germline CDR1 and CDR2: MNHEY and SMNVEV (reference sequence). The CDR3 reads CASSLGTGWDNQPQHF. CDR3 sequence (DNA): TGTGCCAGCAGTTTAGGAACAGGTTGGGACAATCAGCCCCAGCATTTT.

This clonotype occurred many times. The CDR3 nucleotides are TGTGCCAGCAGCCCTCCGGGGGATCGAAATGAAAAACTGTTTTTT. The encoded protein is CASSPPGDRNEKLFF. V is TRBV3-1 and J is TRBJ1-4, with a possible D match to TRBD1 (5 bases). V was shortened by 4 bases and J by 5 bases, with 14 bases between the two germline ends. The V gene's germline CDR1 is LGHDT and CDR2 YNNKEL (reference sequence). The CDR3 totals 15 residues.

This clonotype was counted ten times or more. The chain links TRBV6-6 to TRBJ2-1, with 11 bases fitting TRBD2. Germline CDR1 and CDR2: MNHNY and SVGAGI (reference sequence). V dropped 1 base and J dropped 5; count of bases not matched to a gene: 13. The CDR3 sequence is 19 residues long. CDR3 residues: CASSYLGVSGRASNNEQFF. CDR3 nucleotide sequence: TGTGCCAGCAGTTACTTGGGAGTTAGCGGGAGGGCCAGCAACAATGAGCAGTTCTTC.

This clonotype was seen many times. The chain uses TRBV30 and TRBJ1-4, with 7 bases fitting TRBD1. CDR1 GTSNPN and CDR2 SVGIG come from the germline V gene (reference sequence). CDR3 size: 12 residues. The trim removed 2 bases at V and 8 bases at J, leaving 2 bases unmatched. CDR3 in amino acids: CAWSTGEEKLFF. The DNA for the CDR3 is TGTGCCTGGAGTACAGGGGAGGAAAAACTGTTTTTT. Drawing the rest from reference TRBV30 and TRBJ1-4, the complete variable domain is SQTIHQWPATLVQPVGSPLSLECTVEGTSNPNLYWYRQAAGRGLQLLFYSVGIGQISSEVPQNLSASRPQDRQFILSSKKLLLSDSGFYLCAWSTGEEKLFFGSGTQLSVL.

Of note for this clonotype: This may come from a read error, since a much larger clone is one base off. The chain couples TRBV7-9 to TRBJ1-1; 7 bases line up with TRBD1. Per germline, CDR1 SEHNR and CDR2 FQNEAQ (reference sequence). The CDR3 consists of 13 residues. DNA for the CDR3: TGTGCCAGCAGCTTCAGGGGGAACCCTGAAGCTTTCTTT. The encoded protein is CASSFRGNPEAFF.

This clonotype came up many times. The gene calls are TRBV3-1 and TRBJ1-2, with D perhaps TRBD1 (5 bases). The CDR3 has 15 amino acids. Trimming shortened V by 4 bases and J by 3 bases, and 15 bases separated the two germline ends. Germline CDR1 and CDR2: LGHDT and YNNKEL (reference sequence). CDR3 protein: CASSPFTDRHYGYTF. CDR3 bases: TGTGCCAGCAGCCCATTTACTGACAGACACTATGGCTACACCTTC.

The table lists this clonotype with a few counts. V gene TRBV9 combines with J gene TRBJ2-2, with a possible D match to TRBD2 (6 bases). Trimming left V 0 bases short and J 1 base short, with 19 bases between. The germline CDR1 and CDR2 sequences are SGDLS and YYNGEE. There are 19 residues in the CDR3. The CDR3: CASSVEDPVGSGNTGELFF. The CDR3 nucleotides read TGTGCCAGCAGCGTAGAAGACCCGGTTGGTAGCGGGAACACCGGGGAGCTGTTTTTT.

Turning to this clonotype: One base away lies a much larger clone, so this may be a sequencing read error. Likely a read error: the CDR3 ends without its conserved phenylalanine or tryptophan. This chain connects TRBV20-1 to TRBJ2-1; perhaps TRBD2 as D (6 bases). The CDR3 totals 13 residues. With 3 bases removed from V and 5 bases from J, the gap between germline ends came to 11 bases. The V gene's germline CDR1 is DFQATT and CDR2 SNEGSKA (reference sequence). The CDR3 spells CSASERADNEQFL. The CDR3 nucleotides are TGCAGTGCTAGCGAGCGGGCCGACAATGAGCAGTTCCTC.

This clonotype was detected many times. The V gene is TRBV20-1, the J gene TRBJ1-1; no clear D. The CDR3 contains 13 residues. Trimming took off 2 bases at V and 1 base at J, with 8 bases between the two ends. Germline CDR1 DFQATT, CDR2 SNEGSKA (reference sequence). CDR3 DNA: TGCAGTGCTAGACCCCCAGGGAACACTGAAGCTTTCTTT. As protein: CSARPPGNTEAFF.

This clonotype has just one count. The rearrangement links TRBV6-4 to TRBJ2-7; 7 nucleotides line up with TRBD2. Per germline, CDR1 MRHNA and CDR2 SNTAGT. J was trimmed by 2 bases and V by 7 bases; bases with no gene match: 8. The CDR3 is 14 amino acids. The CDR3 spells CASTSGGITYEQYF. CDR3 DNA sequence: TGTGCCAGCACCTCGGGGGGAATAACCTACGAGCAGTACTTC.

In this sample, this clonotype turned up many times. The J gene is TRBJ2-1, the V gene TRBV12-3 or TRBV12-4; D is unresolved. This CDR3 is built from 13 residues. Trimming removed 3 bases from V and 7 bases from J, with 10 bases in between. CDR3 nucleotides: TGTGCCAGCAGTTTCTCGGAGCCTAATGAGCAGTTCTTC. Its translation: CASSFSEPNEQFF.

This clonotype was counted ten times or more. The chain employs TRBV28 and TRBJ2-1; TRBD2 matches at 11 bases. V gave up 5 bases and J gave up 3 bases; unmatched junction bases: 12. Germline values: CDR1 MDHEN, CDR2 SYDVKM. This CDR3 is built from 18 residues. In nucleotides, the CDR3 is TGTGCCAGCAGTCCAGGACGGACTAGCGGGCGATTCTACAATGAGCAGTTCTTC. Its protein product is CASSPGRTSGRFYNEQFF.

This chain joins TRBV6-1 and TRBJ2-4; tentative D call: TRBD2 (6 bases). Germline V gene data show CDR1 as MNHNS and CDR2 as SASEGT. This CDR3 has 13 amino acids. The V end lost 8 bases, the J end lost 0 bases, and 8 bases lay between the germline ends. The DNA for the CDR3 is TGTGCCAGCGGGGGACTAGCCAAAAACATTCAGTACTTC. It specifies CASGGLAKNIQYF.

This clonotype was counted ten times or more. The rearrangement links TRBV19 to TRBJ2-7, with TRBD1 matching 8 bases. CDR1 is LNHDA, CDR2 SQIVND, per germline (reference sequence). With V trimmed by 6 bases and J by 4 bases, 8 bases remained unmatched. The CDR3 loop spans 14 amino acids. The CDR3 is CASSPTRTGYEQYF. The CDR3 DNA sequence: TGTGCCAGTAGCCCGACCCGGACAGGGTACGAGCAGTACTTC.

This clonotype appeared many times. The rearrangement uses TRBV10-3 and TRBJ2-7, with D perhaps assigned TRBD1 or TRBD2 (5 bases each). The CDR3 contains 15 residues. Germline-derived CDR1 and CDR2 are ENHRY and SYGVKD. V was pared by 4 bases and J by 5 bases, with 18 bases between. CDR3 sequence reads: CAISARDRSSDEQYF. CDR3 DNA sequence: TGTGCCATCAGTGCCCGGGACCGGAGCTCGGACGAGCAGTACTTC.

This clonotype occurred a few times. V gene TRBV6-1 combines with J gene TRBJ1-2, with 7 bases aligning to TRBD1. Losses at the gene ends were 5 bases for V and 1 base for J; bases not matched to a gene: 7. The CDR3 spans 15 residues. Looked up from germline, CDR1 is MNHNS and CDR2 is SASEGT. CDR3 sequence: CASSLTWDSNYGYTF. CDR3 nucleotides: TGTGCCAGCAGTCTTACCTGGGACAGTAACTATGGCTACACCTTC.

The V and J genes are TRBV5-1 and TRBJ2-4; 9 nucleotides match TRBD1. Germline values: CDR1 SGHRS, CDR2 YFSETQ. V shed 4 bases and J 14 bases; nucleotides not matched to a gene: 13. The CDR3 spans 14 residues. The CDR3 nucleotides read TGCGCCAGCAGCACCGGACAGGGGAGAGGGGTGAAGTACTTC. Translation gives CASSTGQGRGVKYF.

The table lists this clonotype with many counts. This chain connects TRBV28 to TRBJ2-1; the D gene could be TRBD1 or TRBD2 (5 bases each). Trimming removed 7 bases at V and 11 bases at J, with 24 bases between. Germline CDR1 and CDR2: MDHEN and SYDVKM. The CDR3 extends over 15 amino acids. The CDR3 bases are TGTGCCAGCAACGACCGGGACCCTAGGGTAATAAAGCAGTTCTTC. Protein: CASNDRDPRVIKQFF.

The chain recombines TRBV4-1 with TRBJ2-7; TRBD1 matches 7 bases. Germline V gives CDR1 MGHRA, CDR2 YSYEKL. V trimming: 2 bases; J trimming: 1 base; junction bases outside the gene matches: 2. This CDR3 contains 14 residues. CDR3 in amino acids: CASSQPGQSYEQYF. The CDR3 nucleotides read TGCGCCAGCAGCCAACCGGGACAGTCCTACGAGCAGTACTTC.

This clonotype was found once. The CDR3 DNA is TGTGCCAGCAGTTACATGGGTAGGGTGCCTGGAAACACCATATATTTT. This encodes CASSYMGRVPGNTIYF. This chain joins TRBV6-9 and TRBJ1-3; no clear D gene. This CDR3 has 16 residues. Looked up from germline, CDR1 is MNHGY and CDR2 is SVAAGI. The V end was cut by 3 bases, the J end by 2 bases, with 14 bases between.

This clonotype occurred many times. This rearrangement joins TRBV6-5 to TRBJ2-7, with 9 positions matching TRBD1. V dropped 2 bases and J dropped 2; count of bases not matched to a gene: 4. CDR3 length equals 15 residues. Per the germline V gene, CDR1 is MNHEY and CDR2 is SVGAGI. In DNA form, the CDR3 reads TGTGCCAGCAGTTACGGGACAGGGAGGACCTACGAGCAGTACTTC. Amino acids: CASSYGTGRTYEQYF.

The V call is TRBV4-1, the J call TRBJ2-1; 11 bases fit TRBD1. The germline gives CDR1 MGHRA, CDR2 YSYEKL. The V gene end was trimmed by 0 bases and the J gene end by 6 bases; junction bases not matched to a gene: 7. The CDR3 has 17 residues. In nucleotides, the CDR3 is TGCGCCAGCAGCCAAGATCCCGGACAGGGGGCGGGCAATGAGCAGTTCTTC. Its translation is CASSQDPGQGAGNEQFF.